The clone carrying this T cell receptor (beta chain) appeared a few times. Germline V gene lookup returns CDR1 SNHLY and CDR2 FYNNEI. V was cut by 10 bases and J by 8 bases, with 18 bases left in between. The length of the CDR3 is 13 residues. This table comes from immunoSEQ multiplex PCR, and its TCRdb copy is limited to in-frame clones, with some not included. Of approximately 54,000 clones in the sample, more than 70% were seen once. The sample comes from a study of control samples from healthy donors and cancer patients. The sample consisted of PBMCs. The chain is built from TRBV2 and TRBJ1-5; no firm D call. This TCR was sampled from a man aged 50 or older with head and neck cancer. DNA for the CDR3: TGTGCCACAAAGCGGGAACGTGGTGAGCCCCAGCATTTT. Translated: CATKRERGEPQHF.